One sample yielded the 16 T cell receptor beta chains listed below, sequenced in a study of blood T cell repertoires in COVID-19. Only in-frame clones appear in the TCRdb table, and some are missing; sequencing was by immunoSEQ multiplex PCR. The data contain tens of thousands of clones, about 91% of them singletons. The sequenced material came from peripheral blood. The origin of the receptors is a man in his fifties or sixties with acute or convalescent COVID-19.

The chain combines TRBV6-5 with TRBJ1-1, with TRBD1 matching over 9 bases. Unmatched junction bases numbered 2, after V lost 5 bases and J lost 1 base. Germline CDR1 MNHEY, CDR2 SVGAGI. The CDR3 sequence is 14 residues long. CDR3 DNA sequence: TGTGCCAGCAGTCGACAGGGGGGGAACACTGAAGCTTTCTTT. Its translation: CASSRQGGNTEAFF.

The gene calls are TRBV19 and TRBJ1-5, with D maybe TRBD1 (6 bases). There are 15 residues in the CDR3. V lost 6 bases and J 3 bases, leaving 15 bases between the germline ends. Germline V gives CDR1 LNHDA, CDR2 SQIVND (reference sequence). This CDR3 is CASRAHTGTNQPQHF. CDR3 DNA sequence: TGTGCCAGTAGGGCCCACACAGGGACCAATCAGCCCCAGCATTTT.

This chain uses TRBV2 with TRBJ1-4; 7 bases agree with TRBD1. With 6 bases clipped from V and 8 bases from J, the junction kept 9 bases outside the gene matches. The CDR3 is made up of 14 amino acids. The V gene's germline CDR1 is SNHLY and CDR2 FYNNEI. The DNA for the CDR3 is TGTGCCAGCAGACTAAGACAGGGCGGGGAAAAACTGTTTTTT. Its protein product is CASRLRQGGEKLFF.

The V and J genes are TRBV30 and TRBJ2-7; D unclear. The CDR3 has 11 amino acids. CDR1 and CDR2 from the germline V gene are GTSNPN and SVGIG (reference sequence). Trimming pared 4 bases from V and 0 bases from J, leaving 4 bases between. DNA for the CDR3: TGTGCCTGGACTAGCTCCTACGAGCAGTACTTC. Its translation: CAWTSSYEQYF.

The chain uses TRBV3-1 (or the pseudogene TRBV3-2) and TRBJ1-2, with D possibly matching TRBD1 (6 bases). The CDR3 is 14 residues long. The V gene lost 1 base and the J gene lost 7 bases, with 13 bases spanning the gap. The V gene's germline CDR1 is LGHDT and CDR2 YNNKEL (reference sequence). CDR3: CASSQAQGRGGYTF. The CDR3 bases are TGTGCCAGCAGCCAAGCGCAGGGGCGAGGTGGCTACACCTTC.

The chain has TRBV12-3 or TRBV12-4 and TRBJ2-2; D is uncertain. There are 12 residues in the CDR3. The V and J ends lost 6 bases and 3 bases respectively, with 5 bases between them. The CDR3 loop is CASSRDTGELFF. The CDR3 DNA reads as TGTGCCAGCAGCCGGGACACCGGGGAGCTGTTTTTT.

This chain links TRBV14 with TRBJ1-2, with 7 positions matching TRBD1. V gave up 4 bases and J gave up 5 bases; unmatched junction bases: 10. The CDR3 has 15 amino acids. Per germline, CDR1 SGHDN and CDR2 FVKESK. This chain's CDR3 is CASSRGQPNFYGYTF. As DNA, the CDR3 is TGTGCCAGCAGCCGGGGACAGCCAAATTTTTATGGCTACACCTTC.

V usage is TRBV5-1 and J usage is TRBJ1-1; the match to TRBD1 covers 7 bases. This CDR3 is 12 amino acids long. CDR1 SGHRS and CDR2 YFSETQ come from the germline V gene. The V segment lost 4 bases and the J segment 11 bases; nucleotides outside the gene matches: 8. The CDR3 DNA is TGCGCCAGCAGCCTGCAAGGGACAGACGCTTTCTTT. Its translation: CASSLQGTDAFF.

In DNA form, the CDR3 reads TGTGCCAGCATCCAATTGCCGTCAGGGCCTCGAACGGGTGGGGCATACAATGAGCAGTTCTTC. Translation: CASIQLPSGPRTGGAYNEQFF. The chain uses TRBV21-1 and TRBJ2-1; the table's D call TRBD1 went unverified against the DNA. TRBV21-1 is an annotated pseudogene. This CDR3 spans 21 amino acids.

The rearrangement links TRBV6-5 to TRBJ1-2; D is possibly TRBD1 (5 bases). Germline CDR1 and CDR2: MNHEY and SVGAGI. The CDR3 is made up of 16 amino acids. V gave up 1 base and J gave up 8 bases, with 20 bases separating them. The CDR3 loop is CASSYYGPGKGLGYTF. The CDR3 nucleotides are TGTGCCAGCAGTTACTATGGTCCAGGGAAGGGCCTGGGCTACACCTTC.

The V call is TRBV2, the J call TRBJ1-5; TRBD1 matches at 7 bases. After removal of 8 bases from V and 4 bases from J, the junction contained 8 bases not matched to a gene. Germline assignment: CDR1 SNHLY and CDR2 FYNNEI. This CDR3 has 14 amino acids. The DNA for the CDR3 is TGTGCCAGCGCCCAGGGACAGCGAAATCAGCCCCAGCATTTT. Its protein product is CASAQGQRNQPQHF.

The rearrangement joins TRBV11-2 to TRBJ2-7, with TRBD1 matching over 8 bases. Looked up from germline, CDR1 is SGHAT and CDR2 is FQNNGV. The CDR3 covers 15 residues. The J segment lost 6 bases and the V segment lost 6 bases, leaving 13 bases of the junction unmatched. The CDR3 spells CASRRTGTGRGEQYF. As DNA, the CDR3 is TGTGCCAGCAGGCGGACAGGGACGGGCAGAGGCGAGCAGTACTTC.

V gene TRBV5-1 combines with J gene TRBJ2-7; 12 bases align to TRBD2. V dropped 4 bases and J dropped 6; count of bases not matched to a gene: 14. The CDR3 runs to 17 residues. CDR1 and CDR2 from the germline V gene are SGHRS and YFSETQ. As DNA, the CDR3 is TGCGCCAGCAGCCCCGAGTGGGCTAGCGGGGGGGTTCGCGAGCAGTACTTC. Its translation is CASSPEWASGGVREQYF.

The genes are TRBV2 and TRBJ2-7, with 9 bases that match TRBD1. The CDR3 runs 14 residues. The V and J ends lost 9 bases and 7 bases, in that order; junction bases with no gene match: 13. Germline V CDR1 and CDR2: SNHLY, FYNNEI. CDR3 loop: CASKEQGARGEQYF. The CDR3 DNA reads as TGTGCCAGTAAAGAACAGGGGGCTCGGGGAGAGCAGTACTTC.

The chain carries TRBV28 and TRBJ1-5, with 8 bases lining up with TRBD1. The CDR3 spans 15 residues. J lost 2 bases, V lost 5 bases, and 5 bases had no gene match. The germline V gene encodes CDR1 MDHEN and CDR2 SYDVKM. The CDR3 here is CASSTGGSGNQPQHF. In DNA, the CDR3 is TGTGCCAGCAGTACAGGGGGGAGTGGCAATCAGCCCCAGCATTTT.

V usage is TRBV2 and J usage is TRBJ1-1; D unclear. The CDR3 loop spans 13 amino acids. Deletions cut 6 bases from V and 7 bases from J, with 15 bases between. Looked up from germline, CDR1 is SNHLY and CDR2 is FYNNEI. In nucleotides, the CDR3 is TGTGCCAGCAGATTAGATATCACTGGTGAAGCTTTCTTT. Protein product: CASRLDITGEAFF.